This record concerns one T cell receptor beta chain sequence. Antigen: not known. The protocol was immunoSEQ multiplex PCR, while the TCRdb copy is restricted to in-frame clones and leaves out a portion. Of 70,000 to 95,000 clones listed, approximately 85% are singletons. The data derive from a study of OX40 agonist ivuxolimab in advanced cancers. Study results and caveats: Determination of antigen specificity was not performed for the expanded peripheral T cells.

Trimming stripped 0 bases from V and 3 bases from J, with 17 bases between. CDR3 size: 17 residues. CDR1 and CDR2 from the germline V gene are SGHAT and FQNNGV. At cycle 4 day 1, cycle 7 day 1, and baseline, blood was sampled. Material: CD4+ or CD8+ T cells sorted from blood, obtained in a trial of the OX40 agonist ivuxolimab. The clonotype originates from an adult with an advanced solid tumor such as melanoma, head and neck, liver or kidney cancer. The chain recombines TRBV11-2 with TRBJ2-5, with D possibly TRBD2 on 6 matching bases. The CDR3 here is CASSLEWRVVDEETQYF. The CDR3 DNA reads TGTGCCAGCAGCTTAGAGTGGAGGGTGGTGGACGAAGAGACCCAGTACTTC. The full variable domain, in which reference TRBV11-2 and TRBJ2-5 provide the parts outside the CDR3, is EAGVAQSPRYKIIEKRQSVAFWCNPISGHATLYWYQQILGQGPKLLIQFQNNGVVDDSQLPKDRFSAERLKGVDSTLKIQPAKLEDSAVYLCASSLEWRVVDEETQYFGPGTRLLVL.